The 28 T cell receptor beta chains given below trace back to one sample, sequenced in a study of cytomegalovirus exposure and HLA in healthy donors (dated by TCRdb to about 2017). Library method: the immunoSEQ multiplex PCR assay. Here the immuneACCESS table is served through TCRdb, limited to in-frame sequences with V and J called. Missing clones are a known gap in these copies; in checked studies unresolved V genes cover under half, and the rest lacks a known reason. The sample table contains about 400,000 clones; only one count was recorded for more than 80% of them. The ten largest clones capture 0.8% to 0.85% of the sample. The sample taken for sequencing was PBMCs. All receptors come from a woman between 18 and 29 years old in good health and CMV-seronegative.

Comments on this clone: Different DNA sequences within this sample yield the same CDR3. The CDR3 DNA sequence: TGTGCCAGCAGCGTTGGAGGGGGCGCCTATGGCTACACCTTC. This sequence encodes CASSVGGGAYGYTF. The J gene is TRBJ1-2, the V gene TRBV9, with 7 bases fitting TRBD1. CDR1 is SGDLS, CDR2 YYNGEE, per germline. The CDR3 consists of 14 residues. V trimming: 2 bases; J trimming: 4 bases; junction bases outside the gene matches: 5.

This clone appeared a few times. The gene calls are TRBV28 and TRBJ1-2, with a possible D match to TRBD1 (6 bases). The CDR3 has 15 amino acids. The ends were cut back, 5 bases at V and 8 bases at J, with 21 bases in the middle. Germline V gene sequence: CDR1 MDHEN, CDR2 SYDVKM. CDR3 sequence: CASSTRRGYLLGYTF. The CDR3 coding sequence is TGTGCCAGCAGTACCAGAAGGGGGTACCTCCTGGGCTACACCTTC.

Here the CDR3 reads CAWTLQPGQGIYDSNQPQHF. CDR3 DNA sequence: TGTGCCTGGACCCTTCAACCGGGACAGGGAATTTATGATAGCAATCAGCCCCAGCATTTT. V gene TRBV30 combines with J gene TRBJ1-5, with 9 positions matching TRBD1. The germline V gene encodes CDR1 GTSNPN and CDR2 SVGIG (reference sequence). V trimming: 4 bases; J trimming: 0 bases; junction bases outside the gene matches: 19. The CDR3 consists of 20 residues.

The CDR3 loop is CASSLGQGKGYTF. Here the CDR3 DNA reads TGTGCCAGCAGCTTAGGACAGGGGAAGGGCTACACCTTC. The J gene is TRBJ1-2, the V gene TRBV7-9; 8 bases match TRBD1. The CDR3 has 13 amino acids. Germline V gene sequence: CDR1 SEHNR, CDR2 FQNEAQ (reference sequence). Trimming at V came to 1 base and at J to 8 bases, leaving 3 bases not matched to a gene.

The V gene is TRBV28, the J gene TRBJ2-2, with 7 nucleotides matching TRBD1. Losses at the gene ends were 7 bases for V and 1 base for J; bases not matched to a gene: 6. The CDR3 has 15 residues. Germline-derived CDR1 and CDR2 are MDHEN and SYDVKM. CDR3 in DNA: TGTGCCAGCAAGTCAGGGGACAGGAACACCGGGGAGCTGTTTTTT. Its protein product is CASKSGDRNTGELFF. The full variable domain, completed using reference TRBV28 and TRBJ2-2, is DVKVTQSSRYLVKRTGEKVFLECVQDMDHENMFWYRQDPGLGLRLIYFSYDVKMKEKGDIPEGYSVSREKKERFSLILESASTNQTSMYLCASKSGDRNTGELFFGEGSRLTVL.

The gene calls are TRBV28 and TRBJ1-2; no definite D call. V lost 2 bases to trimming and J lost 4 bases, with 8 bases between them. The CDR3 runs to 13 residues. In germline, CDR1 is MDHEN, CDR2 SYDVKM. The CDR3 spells CASSLMRSYGYTF. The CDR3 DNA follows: TGTGCCAGCAGTTTAATGAGATCCTATGGCTACACCTTC.

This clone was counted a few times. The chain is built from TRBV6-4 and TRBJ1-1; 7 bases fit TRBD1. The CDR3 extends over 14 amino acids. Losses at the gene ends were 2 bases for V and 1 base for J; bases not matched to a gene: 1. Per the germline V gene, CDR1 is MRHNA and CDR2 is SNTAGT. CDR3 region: CASSDRDRNTEAFF. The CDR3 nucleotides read TGTGCCAGCAGTGACCGGGACAGGAACACTGAAGCTTTCTTT.

The CDR3 sequence: CASSLRRGYGYTF. CDR3 nucleotides: TGTGCCAGCAGTTTACGTCGGGGCTATGGCTACACCTTC. V is TRBV27 and J is TRBJ1-2, with D hard to call. The CDR3 has 13 amino acids. Germline V lookup: CDR1 MNHEY, CDR2 SMNVEV (reference sequence). V lost 2 bases, J lost 4 bases, and 8 bases lay in between.

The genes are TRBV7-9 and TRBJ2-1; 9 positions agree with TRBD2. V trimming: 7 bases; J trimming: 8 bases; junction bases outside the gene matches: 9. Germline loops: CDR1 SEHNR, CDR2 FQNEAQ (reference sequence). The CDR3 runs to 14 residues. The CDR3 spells CASNVGGRVYEQFF. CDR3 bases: TGTGCCAGCAACGTGGGCGGGAGGGTCTATGAGCAGTTCTTC.

The CDR3 region has the DNA TGTGCCAGCAGCTTAGGGACTCTTTACGAGCAGTACTTC. Translating gives CASSLGTLYEQYF. The rearrangement links TRBV7-6 to TRBJ2-7, with D perhaps TRBD2 (5 bases). CDR3 length equals 13 residues. From germline, CDR1 is SGHVS and CDR2 FNYEAQ. With 1 base removed from V and 4 bases from J, the gap between germline ends came to 8 bases.

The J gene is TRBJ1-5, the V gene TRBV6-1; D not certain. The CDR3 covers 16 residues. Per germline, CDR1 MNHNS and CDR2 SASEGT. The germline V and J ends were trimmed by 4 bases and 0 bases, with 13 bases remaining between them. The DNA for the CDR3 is TGTGCCAGCAGTGTCTATAAATCGATTAGCAATCAGCCCCAGCATTTT. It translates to CASSVYKSISNQPQHF.

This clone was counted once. The CDR3 DNA reads as TGTGCCAGCAGCCAATCACCTTCGGGCACTGAAGCTTTCTTT. This gives the protein CASSQSPSGTEAFF. The V call is TRBV7-9, the J call TRBJ1-1, with D hard to call. Germline lookup yields CDR1 SEHNR and CDR2 FQNEAQ (reference sequence). The CDR3 runs 14 residues. Trimming removed 5 bases at V and 4 bases at J, with 14 bases between.

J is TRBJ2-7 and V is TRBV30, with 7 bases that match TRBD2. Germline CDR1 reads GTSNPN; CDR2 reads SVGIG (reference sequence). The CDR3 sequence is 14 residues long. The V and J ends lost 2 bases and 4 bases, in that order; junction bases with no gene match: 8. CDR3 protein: CAWSWGQGLYEQYF. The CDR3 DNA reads TGTGCCTGGAGTTGGGGTCAGGGACTATACGAGCAGTACTTC.

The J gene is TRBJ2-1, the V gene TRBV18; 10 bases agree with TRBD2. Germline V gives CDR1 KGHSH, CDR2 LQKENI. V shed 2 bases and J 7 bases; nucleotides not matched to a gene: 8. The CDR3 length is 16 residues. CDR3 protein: CASSPGLAGENNEQFF. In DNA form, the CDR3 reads TGTGCCAGCTCACCAGGGCTAGCGGGGGAGAATAATGAGCAGTTCTTC.

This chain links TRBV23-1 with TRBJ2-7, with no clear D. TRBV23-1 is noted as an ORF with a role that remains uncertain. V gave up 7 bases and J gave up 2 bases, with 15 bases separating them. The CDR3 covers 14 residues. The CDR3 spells CASTPWYYTYEQYF. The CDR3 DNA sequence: TGCGCCAGCACCCCTTGGTATTACACCTACGAGCAGTACTTC.

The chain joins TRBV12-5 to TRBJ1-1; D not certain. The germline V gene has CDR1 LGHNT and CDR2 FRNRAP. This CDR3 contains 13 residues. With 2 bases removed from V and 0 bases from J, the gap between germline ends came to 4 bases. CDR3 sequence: CASGLSMNTEAFF. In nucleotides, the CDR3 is TGTGCTAGTGGTTTGTCCATGAACACTGAAGCTTTCTTT.

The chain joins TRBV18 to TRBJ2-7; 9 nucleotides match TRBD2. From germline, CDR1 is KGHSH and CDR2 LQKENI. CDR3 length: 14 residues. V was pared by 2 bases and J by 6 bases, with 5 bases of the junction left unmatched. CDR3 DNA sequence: TGTGCCAGCTCACCAGGAGCGGGAGGCTCCGAGCAGTACTTC. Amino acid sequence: CASSPGAGGSEQYF.

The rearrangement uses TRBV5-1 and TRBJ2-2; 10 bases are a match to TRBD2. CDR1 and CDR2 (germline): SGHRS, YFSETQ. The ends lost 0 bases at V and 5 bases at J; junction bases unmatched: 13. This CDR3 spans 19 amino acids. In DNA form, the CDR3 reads TGCGCCAGCAGCTTGGTTTCTAGCGGGAGTTATGCGGGAACCGGGGAGCTGTTTTTT. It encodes CASSLVSSGSYAGTGELFF.

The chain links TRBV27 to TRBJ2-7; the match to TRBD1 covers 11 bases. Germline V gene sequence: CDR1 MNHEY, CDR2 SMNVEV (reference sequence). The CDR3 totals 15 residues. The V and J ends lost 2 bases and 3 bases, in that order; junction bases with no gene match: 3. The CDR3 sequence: CASSLTGTGGYEQYF. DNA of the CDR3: TGTGCCAGCAGTTTAACCGGGACAGGGGGCTACGAGCAGTACTTC.

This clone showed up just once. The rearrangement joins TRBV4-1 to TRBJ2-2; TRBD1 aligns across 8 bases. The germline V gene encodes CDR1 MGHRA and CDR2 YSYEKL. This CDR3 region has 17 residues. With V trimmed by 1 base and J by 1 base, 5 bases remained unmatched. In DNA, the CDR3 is TGCGCCAGCAGCCAAGTACACGGGACAGGGAACACCGGGGAGCTGTTTTTT. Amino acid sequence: CASSQVHGTGNTGELFF.

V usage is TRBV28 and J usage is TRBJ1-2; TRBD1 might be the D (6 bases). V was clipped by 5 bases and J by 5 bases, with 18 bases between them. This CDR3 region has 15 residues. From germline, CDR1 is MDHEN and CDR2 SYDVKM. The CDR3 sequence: CASSLGRTALYGYTF. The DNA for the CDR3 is TGTGCCAGCAGTCTAGGACGGACAGCCTTGTATGGCTACACCTTC.

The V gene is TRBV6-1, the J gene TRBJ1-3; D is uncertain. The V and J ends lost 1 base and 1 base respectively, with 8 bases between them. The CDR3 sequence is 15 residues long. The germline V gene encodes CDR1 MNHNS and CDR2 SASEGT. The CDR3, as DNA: TGTGCCAGCAGTGAAGGCTGGCAGTCTGGAAACACCATATATTTT. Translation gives CASSEGWQSGNTIYF.

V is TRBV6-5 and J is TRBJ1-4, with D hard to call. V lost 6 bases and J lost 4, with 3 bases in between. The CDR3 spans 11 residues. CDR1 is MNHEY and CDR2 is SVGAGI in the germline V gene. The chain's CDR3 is CASSFNEKLFF. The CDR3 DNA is TGTGCCAGCAGCTTTAATGAAAAACTGTTTTTT.

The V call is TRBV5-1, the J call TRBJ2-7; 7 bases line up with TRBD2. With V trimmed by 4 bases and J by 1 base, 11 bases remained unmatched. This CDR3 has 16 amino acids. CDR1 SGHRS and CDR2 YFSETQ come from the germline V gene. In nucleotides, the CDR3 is TGCGCCAGCAGCCCCGGTTCGGGGGGTTGGTCCTACGAGCAGTACTTC. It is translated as CASSPGSGGWSYEQYF.

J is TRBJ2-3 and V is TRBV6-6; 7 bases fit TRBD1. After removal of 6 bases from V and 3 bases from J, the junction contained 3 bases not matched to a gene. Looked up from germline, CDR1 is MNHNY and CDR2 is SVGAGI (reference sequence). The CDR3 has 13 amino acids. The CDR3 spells CASRGTVTDTQYF. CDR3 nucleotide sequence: TGTGCCAGCAGGGGGACAGTGACAGATACGCAGTATTTT.

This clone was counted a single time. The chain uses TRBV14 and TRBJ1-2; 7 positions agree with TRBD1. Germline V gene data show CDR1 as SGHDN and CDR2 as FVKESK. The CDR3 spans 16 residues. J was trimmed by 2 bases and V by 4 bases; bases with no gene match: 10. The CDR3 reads CASSPVYGTVNYGYTF. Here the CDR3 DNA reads TGTGCCAGCAGCCCGGTGTATGGGACAGTCAACTATGGCTACACCTTC.

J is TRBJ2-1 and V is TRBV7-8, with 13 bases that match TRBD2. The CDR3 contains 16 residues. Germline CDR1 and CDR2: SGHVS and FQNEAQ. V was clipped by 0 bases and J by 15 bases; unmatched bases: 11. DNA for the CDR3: TGTGCCAGCAGCTTAGCTCCTCGGACTAGCGGGAGTTCACTGTTCTTC. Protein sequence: CASSLAPRTSGSSLFF.

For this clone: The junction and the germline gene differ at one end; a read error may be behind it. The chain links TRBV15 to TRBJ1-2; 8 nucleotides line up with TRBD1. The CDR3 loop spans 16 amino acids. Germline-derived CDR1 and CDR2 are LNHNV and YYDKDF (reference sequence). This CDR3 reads CATSREADATGDVYTF. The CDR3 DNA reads TGTGCCACCAGCCGAGAGGCGGACGCGACAGGGGACGTCTACACCTTC.